The T cell receptor beta chain under discussion was sequenced for a study of cytomegalovirus exposure and HLA in healthy donors. CDR3 length equals 14 residues. Germline CDR1 is SGHAT and CDR2 is FQNNGV. The V gene lost 1 base and the J gene lost 4 bases, with 10 bases spanning the gap. The study ran its PCR with 60 Vbeta and 13 Jbeta primers. TCRdb's copy holds only in-frame clones and misses some; the assay was immunoSEQ multiplex PCR. This table holds under 200,000 clones, around 82% found once. The genes are TRBV11-2 and TRBJ1-2; D unresolved. Sequencing input: PBMCs. The receptor was derived from a man between 60 and 75 years old in good health and CMV-seronegative. The CDR3 loop is CASSLVAGIYGYTF. The CDR3 bases are TGTGCCAGCAGCTTAGTGGCGGGGATCTATGGCTACACCTTC.